A selection of T cell receptor beta chains follows, all from one sample in a study of cytomegalovirus exposure and HLA in healthy donors. This table comes from immunoSEQ multiplex PCR, and its TCRdb copy is limited to in-frame clones, with some not included. This sample has around 100,000 clones; about 79% occur once, and the top ten carry 2.5% to 3%. Sequenced input: PBMCs. These receptors all stem from a woman between 18 and 30 years old in good health and CMV-seropositive. Each CDR3 is given with its conserved first and last residue. The D gene is left open where the match is weak. Not all rows give a size; the values are once, few, many and, for expanded clones, a class.

clone_size	j_call	d_call	v_call	cdr3_aa	cdr3_nt
few	TRBJ2-7	TRBD2	TRBV5-1	CASSSGTSGRALPYEQYF	TGCGCCAGCAGCTCCGGGACTAGCGGGAGGGCCCTCCCCTACGAGCAGTACTTC
.	TRBJ2-7	TRBD2	TRBV19	CASSTRTSGRGTYEQYF	TGTGCCAGCAGTACCCGGACTAGCGGGAGGGGGACCTACGAGCAGTACTTC
.	TRBJ2-3	.	TRBV30	CAWTPGTLGTDTQYF	TGTGCCTGGACCCCCGGGACTCTGGGCACAGATACGCAGTATTTT
.	TRBJ2-3	TRBD2	TRBV5-1	CASSLPSGDTQYF	TGCGCCAGCAGCTTGCCTAGCGGGGATACGCAGTATTTT
.	TRBJ2-1	TRBD1	TRBV7-3	CASSPNRDSYNEQFF	TGTGCCAGCAGCCCAAACCGGGACAGTTACAATGAGCAGTTCTTC
.	TRBJ1-1	TRBD1	TRBV11-3	CASSQERQGEAFF	TGTGCCAGCAGTCAAGAGCGACAGGGAGAAGCTTTCTTT
few	TRBJ2-7	.	TRBV5-1	CASSLVPGTYEQYF	TGCGCCAGCAGCTTGGTCCCGGGGACCTACGAGCAGTACTTC
.	TRBJ1-4	.	TRBV9	CASSVEGSSEKLFF	TGTGCCAGCAGCGTAGAGGGGTCGAGTGAAAAACTGTTTTTT
once	TRBJ2-2	.	TRBV6-5	CASSLRGTGELFF	TGTGCCAGCAGCCTACGGGGAACCGGGGAGCTGTTTTTT
.	TRBJ2-5	.	TRBV4-1	CASSQTGMGETQYF	TGCGCCAGCAGCCAAACAGGGATGGGAGAGACCCAGTACTTC
once	TRBJ2-5	TRBD2	TRBV7-3	CASSSGLAGETQYF	TGTGCCAGCAGCTCGGGACTAGCGGGAGAGACCCAGTACTTC
.	TRBJ2-5	TRBD2	TRBV2	CASSEGAGAGETQYF	TGTGCCAGCAGTGAGGGAGCGGGAGCGGGGGAGACCCAGTACTTC
.	TRBJ1-1	TRBD1	TRBV5-1	CASSSRTGAPNTEAFF	TGCGCCAGCAGCTCAAGGACAGGGGCCCCAAACACTGAAGCTTTCTTT
.	TRBJ2-7	.	TRBV6-1	CASSVAGTFYEQYF	TGTGCCAGCAGTGTGGCAGGGACATTCTACGAGCAGTACTTC
.	TRBJ1-3	.	TRBV5-1	CASTRGGGDTIYF	TGCGCCAGCACCCGAGGCGGGGGAGACACCATATATTTT
.	TRBJ1-1	TRBD1	TRBV10-2	CASLGTGSSEAFF	TGCGCCAGCTTAGGGACAGGGAGTTCTGAAGCTTTCTTT
.	TRBJ2-5	.	TRBV5-1	CASSLPEETQYF	TGCGCCAGCAGCTTGCCGGAGGAGACCCAGTACTTC
.	TRBJ1-5	.	TRBV6-1	CASSEAAGQGNQPQHF	TGTGCCAGCAGTGAAGCGGCAGGGCAGGGCAATCAGCCCCAGCATTTT
.	TRBJ1-2	.	TRBV7-3	CASSFAGDYGYTF	TGTGCCAGCAGTTTTGCGGGGGACTATGGCTACACCTTC
.	TRBJ2-7	TRBD2	TRBV5-6	CASSPDGGSSGITYEQYF	TGTGCCAGCAGCCCTGATGGGGGATCTAGCGGCATAACCTACGAGCAGTACTTC
.	TRBJ2-3	TRBD1	TRBV11-2	CASSRGGMGTDTQYF	TGTGCCAGCAGCCGAGGGGGCATGGGCACAGATACGCAGTATTTT
.	TRBJ1-1	.	TRBV5-6	CASSTGSTTEAFF	TGTGCCAGCAGCACAGGCTCCACCACTGAAGCTTTCTTT
.	TRBJ1-3	.	TRBV13	CASSPTTEAGNTIYF	TGTGCCAGCAGCCCTACCACAGAAGCTGGAAACACCATATATTTT
.	TRBJ2-7	TRBD1	TRBV5-8	CASSSRQGALYEQYF	TGTGCCAGCAGCTCCCGACAGGGGGCACTCTACGAGCAGTACTTC
.	TRBJ2-3	.	TRBV6-5	CASTPPAADTQYF	TGTGCCAGTACCCCCCCCGCCGCGGATACGCAGTATTTT
.	TRBJ2-5	.	TRBV9	CAGSVGASWYQETQYF	TGTGCCGGCAGCGTAGGGGCATCATGGTACCAAGAGACCCAGTACTTC
.	TRBJ2-7	TRBD2	TRBV5-1	CASRGLAASSEQYF	TGCGCCAGCAGGGGACTAGCAGCCTCTAGCGAGCAGTACTTC
.	TRBJ2-3	TRBD1	TRBV5-1	CASSSRDRVTDTQYF	TGCGCCAGCAGCTCCCGGGACAGGGTTACAGATACGCAGTATTTT
.	TRBJ1-1	.	TRBV9	CASSVGRGTEAFF	TGTGCCAGCAGCGTAGGAAGGGGCACTGAAGCTTTCTTT
.	TRBJ2-7	.	TRBV4-1	CASSPGSSYEQYF	TGCGCCAGCAGCCCAGGGTCTTCCTACGAGCAGTACTTC
.	TRBJ1-1	TRBD1	TRBV2	CASRHPGQGNTEAFF	TGTGCCAGCAGACATCCGGGACAGGGGAACACTGAAGCTTTCTTT
.	TRBJ2-2	.	TRBV5-1	CASSLGENTGELFF	TGCGCCAGCAGCTTAGGGGAAAACACCGGGGAGCTGTTTTTT
.	TRBJ1-4	TRBD1	TRBV5-1	CASSLAGTGEEKLFF	TGCGCCAGCAGCTTGGCGGGGACAGGGGAGGAAAAACTGTTTTTT
.	TRBJ2-5	.	TRBV5-4	CASTSMGGAGETQYF	TGTGCCAGCACCTCGATGGGGGGGGCGGGAGAGACCCAGTACTTC
.	TRBJ1-5	TRBD1	TRBV7-8	CASSQSARGRNVHQPQHF	TGTGCCAGCAGCCAATCTGCGAGGGGGCGGAATGTTCACCAGCCCCAGCATTTT
.	TRBJ2-7	.	TRBV6-4	CASSDSSPAGERYEQYF	TGTGCCAGCAGTGACTCGAGTCCGGCAGGGGAACGCTACGAGCAGTACTTC
.	TRBJ2-7	.	TRBV7-9	CASSSPRVSSYEQYF	TGTGCCAGCAGCTCCCCGAGGGTCAGCTCCTACGAGCAGTACTTC
.	TRBJ1-2	TRBD1	TRBV11-2	CASSYPGQGGYGYTF	TGTGCCAGCAGCTACCCCGGACAGGGGGGCTATGGCTACACCTTC
.	TRBJ2-7	.	TRBV7-9	CASSLDGSISYEQYF	TGTGCCAGCAGCTTAGACGGGAGTATCTCCTACGAGCAGTACTTC
few	TRBJ2-5	.	TRBV27	CASSLTAQYF	TGTGCCAGCAGTTTAACGGCCCAGTACTTC
.	TRBJ2-7	.	TRBV6-5	CASSYVLASEQYF	TGTGCCAGCAGTTACGTCCTAGCCTCCGAGCAGTACTTC
.	TRBJ1-1	.	TRBV7-2	CASSARVTEAFF	TGTGCCAGCAGCGCCAGGGTAACTGAAGCTTTCTTT
once	TRBJ2-3	TRBD2	TRBV9	CASGEGGRGDTQYF	TGTGCCAGCGGGGAGGGCGGCCGAGGGGATACGCAGTATTTT
.	TRBJ2-1	TRBD2	TRBV28	CASSLAGEGHNEQFF	TGTGCCAGCAGTTTGGCGGGAGAAGGGCACAATGAGCAGTTCTTC
.	TRBJ2-7	.	TRBV6-1	CASSLLTGSSYEQYF	TGTGCCAGCAGTTTATTGACAGGTTCCTCCTACGAGCAGTACTTC
few	TRBJ1-3	TRBD1	TRBV18	CASSPDRGHQLEGNTIYF	TGTGCCAGCTCACCGGACAGGGGCCACCAGTTGGAAGGAAACACCATATATTTT
.	TRBJ2-1	.	TRBV12-5	CASGPYNEQFF	TGTGCTAGTGGTCCCTATAATGAGCAGTTCTTC
.	TRBJ2-7	TRBD2	TRBV7-8	CASSLGTLAGAEQYF	TGTGCCAGCAGCTTAGGTACGCTAGCGGGAGCCGAGCAGTACTTC
.	TRBJ2-2	TRBD2	TRBV28	CASSPRRGTRSTGELFF	TGTGCCAGCAGTCCCAGGCGAGGGACTAGAAGCACCGGGGAGCTGTTTTTT
few	TRBJ2-7	TRBD1	TRBV28	CASSLTGGEQYF	TGTGCCAGCAGTTTGACAGGGGGCGAGCAGTACTTC
.	TRBJ1-1	.	TRBV5-1	CASSFEIGVNTEAFF	TGCGCCAGCAGCTTCGAGATAGGGGTGAACACTGAAGCTTTCTTT
.	TRBJ1-1	.	TRBV19	CASSIDTGTEAFF	TGTGCCAGTAGTATAGATACGGGCACTGAAGCTTTCTTT
.	TRBJ1-3	TRBD1	TRBV5-4	CASSFLGQGRNTIYF	TGTGCCAGCAGCTTCTTAGGACAGGGTCGAAACACCATATATTTT
.	TRBJ2-1	.	TRBV10-3	CAISEFSRVVTRNEQFF	TGTGCCATCAGTGAGTTTTCAAGGGTGGTAACTAGGAATGAGCAGTTCTTC
.	TRBJ1-4	.	TRBV7-9	CASSLTRQPNEKLFF	TGTGCCAGCAGCTTAACGCGACAGCCAAATGAAAAACTGTTTTTT
.	TRBJ2-7	.	TRBV7-3	CASSLRPGSRGEQYF	TGTGCCAGCAGCCTCCGGCCCGGGTCTAGAGGCGAGCAGTACTTC
.	TRBJ1-4	TRBD1	TRBV4-1	CASSLTTGVNEKLFF	TGCGCCAGCAGCCTGACGACAGGGGTTAATGAAAAACTGTTTTTT